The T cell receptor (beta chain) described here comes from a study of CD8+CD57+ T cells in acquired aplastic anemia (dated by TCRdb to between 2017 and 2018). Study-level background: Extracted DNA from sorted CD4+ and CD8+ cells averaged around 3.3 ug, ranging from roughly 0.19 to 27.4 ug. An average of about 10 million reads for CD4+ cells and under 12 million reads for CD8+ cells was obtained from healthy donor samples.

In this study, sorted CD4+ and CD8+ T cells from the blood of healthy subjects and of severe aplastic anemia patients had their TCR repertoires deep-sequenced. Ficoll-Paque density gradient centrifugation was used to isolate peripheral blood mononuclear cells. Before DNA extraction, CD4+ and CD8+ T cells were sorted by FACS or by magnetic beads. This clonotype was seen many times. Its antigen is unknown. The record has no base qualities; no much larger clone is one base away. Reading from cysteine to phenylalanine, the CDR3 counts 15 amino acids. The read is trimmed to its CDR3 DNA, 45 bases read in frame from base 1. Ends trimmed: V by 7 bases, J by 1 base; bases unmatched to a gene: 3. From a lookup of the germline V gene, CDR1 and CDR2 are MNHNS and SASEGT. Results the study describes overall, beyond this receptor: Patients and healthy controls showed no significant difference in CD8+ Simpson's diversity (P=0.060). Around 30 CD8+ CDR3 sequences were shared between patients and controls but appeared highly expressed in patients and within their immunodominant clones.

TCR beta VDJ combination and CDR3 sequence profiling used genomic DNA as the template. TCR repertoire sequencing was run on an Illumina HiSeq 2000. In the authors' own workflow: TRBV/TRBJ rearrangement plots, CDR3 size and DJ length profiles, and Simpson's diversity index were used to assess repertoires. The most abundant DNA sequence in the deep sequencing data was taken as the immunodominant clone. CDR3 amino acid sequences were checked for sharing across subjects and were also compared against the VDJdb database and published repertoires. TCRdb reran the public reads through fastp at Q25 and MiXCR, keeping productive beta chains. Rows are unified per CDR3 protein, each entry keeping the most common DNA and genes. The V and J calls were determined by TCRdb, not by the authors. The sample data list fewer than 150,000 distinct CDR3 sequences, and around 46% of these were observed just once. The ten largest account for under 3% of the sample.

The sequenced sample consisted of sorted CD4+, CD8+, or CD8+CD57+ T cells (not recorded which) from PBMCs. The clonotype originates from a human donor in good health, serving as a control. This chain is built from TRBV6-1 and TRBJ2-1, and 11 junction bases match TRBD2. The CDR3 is CASTGLADSYNEQFF. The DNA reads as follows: TGTGCCAGCACGGGACTAGCGGATTCCTACAATGAGCAGTTCTTC.